A single sample gave rise to the 7 T cell receptor beta chains below, sequenced in a study of a mutant IDH1 vaccine in newly diagnosed glioma. Sequencing was performed with immunoSEQ multiplex PCR; in TCRdb, only in-frame clones are kept and a portion is missing. The sample consists of roughly 50,000 clones, approximately 81% of them appearing once. The time point denotes: week 5, during vaccination. Topical imiquimod was applied with each vaccine dose, which held 300 ug of mutant IDH1 20-mer peptide. The antigens for these receptors are not known. The sequencing used PBMCs, collected from a glioma patient whose treatment included an IDH1 peptide vaccine. The receptors were sampled from a man younger than 45 with glioma.

The chain joins TRBV25-1 to TRBJ2-1; the D gene is possibly TRBD1 (6 bases). The ends were cut back, 1 base at V and 3 bases at J, with 10 bases in the middle. Looked up from germline, CDR1 is MGHDK and CDR2 is SYGVNS. This CDR3 has 15 residues. The CDR3 loop is CASSELGGDYNEQFF. The CDR3 coding sequence is TGTGCCAGCAGTGAATTAGGGGGTGACTACAATGAGCAGTTCTTC. The whole variable domain, filled in from reference TRBV25-1 and TRBJ2-1, reads EADIYQTPRYLVIGTGKKITLECSQTMGHDKMYWYQQDPGMELHLIHYSYGVNSTEKGDLSSESTVSRIRTEHFPLTLESARPSHTSQYLCASSELGGDYNEQFFGPGTRLTVL.

In this sample, this clone turned up once. The chain joins TRBV7-2 to TRBJ1-6; tentatively, D is TRBD1 (6 bases). The CDR3 is 19 amino acids. Germline CDR1 reads SGHTA; CDR2 reads FQGNSA. V was trimmed by 1 base and J by 2 bases, leaving 18 bases between them. In DNA, the CDR3 is TGTGCCAGCAGCTTAGACGGCGGGGGGGCAGTCCCCTATAATTCACCCCTCCACTTT. This codes for CASSLDGGGAVPYNSPLHF.

The chain recombines TRBV29-1 with TRBJ2-1; 10 bases fit TRBD1. With 5 bases clipped from V and 4 bases from J, the junction kept 11 bases outside the gene matches. The CDR3 is 16 residues long. Per the germline V gene, CDR1 is SQVTM and CDR2 is ANQGSEA. CDR3 DNA: TGCAGCGTTCCCCGGGACAGGGGCACAGTTTACAATGAGCAGTTCTTC. Amino acids: CSVPRDRGTVYNEQFF.

The chain links TRBV11-2 to TRBJ2-5; possible D gene TRBD1, 5 bases. The last part of the DNA fits TRBJ2-7 better; the J call may be wrong. Germline lookup yields CDR1 SGHAT and CDR2 FQNNGV. The CDR3 has 15 amino acids. Written as DNA, the CDR3 is TGTGCCAGCAGCTTAGACTGGGCAGGGATCTACGAGCAGTACTTC. Translated, it gives CASSLDWAGIYEQYF.

The V gene is TRBV11-2, the J gene TRBJ2-7, with TRBD1 as a possible D gene (6 bases). The CDR3 has 17 residues. The germline V gene has CDR1 SGHAT and CDR2 FQNNGV. Trimming stripped 0 bases from V and 0 bases from J, with 15 bases between. CDR3 sequence reads: CASSLDQGRGSSYEQYF. DNA for the CDR3: TGTGCCAGCAGCTTAGATCAAGGCAGGGGAAGCTCCTACGAGCAGTACTTC. Filled out from reference TRBV11-2 and TRBJ2-7, the complete variable domain reads EAGVAQSPRYKIIEKRQSVAFWCNPISGHATLYWYQQILGQGPKLLIQFQNNGVVDDSQLPKDRFSAERLKGVDSTLKIQPAKLEDSAVYLCASSLDQGRGSSYEQYFGPGTRLTVT.

The CDR3 sequence: CASSPETANYGYTF. The DNA of the CDR3 is TGTGCCAGCTCACCTGAGACAGCAAACTATGGCTACACCTTC. The chain has TRBV18 and TRBJ1-2; D possibly corresponds to TRBD1 (5 bases). From germline, CDR1 is KGHSH and CDR2 LQKENI. CDR3 length: 14 residues. Trimming removed 3 bases at V and 2 bases at J, with 10 bases between.

The V gene is TRBV29-1, the J gene TRBJ1-1; D is ambiguous. The V end was cut by 5 bases, the J end by 2 bases, with 12 bases between. The CDR3 has 13 amino acids. Germline V gene data show CDR1 as SQVTM and CDR2 as ANQGSEA. The CDR3 coding sequence is TGCAGCGTTTCCCCCTACAGCAACACTGAAGCTTTCTTT. It encodes CSVSPYSNTEAFF.